This T cell receptor (beta chain) was captured by sequencing in a study of vaccination and CD4 T cells after COVID-19. Regarding time point: late sampling 161 to 241 days after vaccination in three convalescent patients. Treatment in this sample: roughly ten-day PBMC culture with coronavirus spike peptide pools or control peptides (ViraFEST assay). Cultured CD4+ T cell DNA underwent sequencing with the Oncomine TCR Beta short-read assay. TCRdb fed the PCR reads into MiXCR, producing one record per CDR3 protein. This sample yields about 22,000 distinct CDR3 sequences, of which more than 30% are seen a single time; 25% to 30% belongs to the top ten. This clonotype was picked up a small number of times. As yet, its antigen is unknown. In germline, CDR1 is MNHEY, CDR2 SVGAGI. The CDR3 sequence is 16 residues long. V lost 2 bases, J lost 3 bases, and 17 bases lay in between.

The receptor's source is a human donor who had recovered from COVID-19. The sample consisted of CD4+ T cells from blood, cultured in vitro, taken about 7 months after SARS-CoV-2 vaccination. V and J are TRBV6-5 and TRBJ2-7; either TRBD1 or TRBD2 may supply D (5 bases each). For the CDR3, the DNA is TGTGCCAGCAGTTACCCCCGGGGCGGGTATTTCTACGAGCAGTACTTC. Its translation: CASSYPRGGYFYEQYF.